This entry lists 32 T cell receptor beta chains sequenced from one sample in a study of blood T cell repertoires in COVID-19. Profiled with immunoSEQ multiplex PCR; TCRdb holds only in-frame clones, not every one. The table includes nearly 11,000 clones, 80% to 90% detected once. Source material: peripheral blood. Source of these receptors: a human donor in a cohort sampled during active COVID-19.

This clone was counted a few times. V usage is TRBV6-6 and J usage is TRBJ2-2, with D unclear. The CDR3 has 13 residues. Trimming removed 6 bases at V and 4 bases at J, with 9 bases between. Per germline, CDR1 MNHNY and CDR2 SVGAGI (reference sequence). The CDR3 loop reads CASRKPVTGELFF. CDR3 DNA sequence: TGTGCCAGCAGGAAACCGGTCACCGGGGAGCTGTTTTTT.

The V and J genes are TRBV2 and TRBJ2-7; the D gene is possibly TRBD1 (5 bases). Germline CDR1 is SNHLY and CDR2 is FYNNEI. V lost 11 bases and J 0 bases, leaving 17 bases between the germline ends. There are 14 residues in the CDR3. Here the CDR3 reads CAARQLLSSYEQYF. The CDR3 region has the DNA TGTGCCGCACGACAGCTCCTGAGCTCCTACGAGCAGTACTTC.

The CDR3 reads CASSSGQGQATQYF. CDR3 DNA: TGTGCCAGTAGTAGCGGACAGGGGCAGGCTACGCAGTATTTT. J is TRBJ2-3 and V is TRBV19, with 9 bases matching TRBD1. The length of the CDR3 is 14 residues. Germline V gives CDR1 LNHDA, CDR2 SQIVND (reference sequence). With 4 bases clipped from V and 8 bases from J, the junction kept 7 bases outside the gene matches.

This clone was seen a few times. The rearrangement links TRBV5-4 to TRBJ2-7; TRBD1 matches 7 bases. Trimming cost V 3 bases and J 6 bases; bases outside gene matches: 12. The CDR3 consists of 15 residues. Germline loops: CDR1 SGHNT, CDR2 YYREEE (reference sequence). The CDR3 DNA is TGTGCCAGCAGCTACCAGGGACAGTTTAAGGGCGAGCAGTACTTC. This codes for CASSYQGQFKGEQYF.

CDR3 DNA sequence: TGTGCCAGCAGCGAGACTAGCAGTTCCTACGAGCAGTACTTC. This gives the protein CASSETSSSYEQYF. This chain links TRBV9 with TRBJ2-7; 7 bases are a match to TRBD2. CDR3 length equals 14 residues. Germline V CDR1 and CDR2: SGDLS, YYNGEE. V dropped 3 bases and J dropped 1; count of bases not matched to a gene: 4.

The rearrangement joins TRBV19 to TRBJ2-7; possible D gene TRBD1, 6 bases. This CDR3 spans 15 amino acids. Germline values: CDR1 LNHDA, CDR2 SQIVND (reference sequence). V lost 3 bases to trimming and J lost 3 bases, with 15 bases between them. CDR3 sequence (DNA): TGTGCCAGTAGTATTAGTAGCCAGGGGAACTACGAGCAGTACTTC. The encoded protein is CASSISSQGNYEQYF.

This clone was observed a single time. The gene calls are TRBV19 and TRBJ2-1; 9 nucleotides line up with TRBD2. The CDR3 is made up of 15 amino acids. Germline CDR1 reads LNHDA; CDR2 reads SQIVND (reference sequence). V was clipped by 4 bases and J by 4 bases; unmatched bases: 5. As DNA, the CDR3 is TGTGCCAGTAGTACGCTAGCGGGATTTTACAATGAGCAGTTCTTC. Amino acid sequence: CASSTLAGFYNEQFF.

This rearrangement joins TRBV14 to TRBJ2-3, with D uncertain. Trimming pared 5 bases from V and 1 base from J, leaving 7 bases between. Germline V gene data show CDR1 as SGHDN and CDR2 as FVKESK. CDR3 length equals 13 residues. In nucleotides, the CDR3 is TGTGCCAGCAGCTTCAGCGGCACAGATACGCAGTATTTT. It is translated as CASSFSGTDTQYF.

The chain is built from TRBV12-5 and TRBJ2-7; 10 nucleotides agree with TRBD2. Germline assignment: CDR1 LGHNT and CDR2 FRNRAP. This CDR3 contains 19 residues. V dropped 2 bases and J dropped 2; count of bases not matched to a gene: 15. CDR3 residues: CASGLSWDLSGRSPYEQYF. DNA of the CDR3: TGTGCTAGTGGTTTGTCGTGGGACCTTAGCGGGAGGAGCCCCTACGAGCAGTACTTC.

This clone was seen only a few times. The rearrangement uses TRBV6-6 and TRBJ1-1, with 8 bases identical to TRBD1. J was trimmed by 5 bases and V by 6 bases; bases with no gene match: 11. CDR3 size: 15 residues. Germline CDR1 reads MNHNY; CDR2 reads SVGAGI (reference sequence). DNA of the CDR3: TGTGCCAGCAGCAGTAGCAGGGGGCAGCGGACTGAAGCTTTCTTT. This encodes CASSSSRGQRTEAFF.

This clone was found a few times. V gene TRBV7-2 combines with J gene TRBJ1-1; D is possibly TRBD1 (6 bases). The V gene lost 5 bases and the J gene lost 0 bases, with 19 bases spanning the gap. The germline gives CDR1 SGHTA, CDR2 FQGNSA. The CDR3 has 17 residues. CDR3 residues: CASSPGGGGRLNTEAFF. CDR3 in DNA: TGTGCCAGCAGCCCAGGAGGGGGGGGTAGGTTGAACACTGAAGCTTTCTTT.

This chain joins TRBV6-5 and TRBJ1-4; D is uncertain. The CDR3 spans 13 residues. The germline V gene has CDR1 MNHEY and CDR2 SVGAGI. The V and J ends lost 3 bases and 6 bases respectively, with 8 bases between them. The CDR3 is CASSYGRDEKLFF. The CDR3 region has the DNA TGTGCCAGCAGTTATGGGAGGGATGAAAAACTGTTTTTT.

The chain has TRBV7-2 and TRBJ2-3; 10 bases line up with TRBD2. Losses at the gene ends were 1 base for V and 4 bases for J; bases not matched to a gene: 5. Germline CDR1 is SGHTA and CDR2 is FQGNSA. This CDR3 is built from 16 residues. CDR3 residues: CASSLGGTSVPDTQYF. In DNA form, the CDR3 reads TGTGCCAGCAGCTTAGGTGGGACTAGCGTCCCAGATACGCAGTATTTT.

The chain joins TRBV5-8 to TRBJ1-1; 9 nucleotides align to TRBD1. The germline V gene encodes CDR1 SGHTS and CDR2 YDEGEE. V shed 5 bases and J 6 bases; nucleotides not matched to a gene: 2. The CDR3 is 12 residues long. The CDR3 region has the DNA TGTGCCAGCAGGTGGACAGGGGCTGAAGCTTTCTTT. It is translated as CASRWTGAEAFF.

The chain has TRBV9 and TRBJ2-3, with a weak D call TRBD2 (5 bases). CDR1 is SGDLS and CDR2 is YYNGEE in the germline V gene. V gave up 4 bases and J gave up 2 bases, with 11 bases separating them. CDR3 size: 14 residues. For the CDR3, the DNA is TGTGCCAGCAGCTTTGGACTGCCCACAGATACGCAGTATTTT. Encoded protein: CASSFGLPTDTQYF.

In its sample, this clone is medium-sized. The V call is TRBV14, the J call TRBJ2-1; D possibly corresponds to TRBD2 (6 bases). Germline V lookup: CDR1 SGHDN, CDR2 FVKESK. V shed 4 bases and J shed 4 bases, with 11 bases lying between them. The CDR3 loop spans 14 amino acids. The CDR3 coding sequence is TGTGCCAGCAGCCTAAACCTAGCGTACAATGAGCAGTTCTTC. Its protein product is CASSLNLAYNEQFF.

This sequence joins TRBV6-5 and TRBJ2-7; 10 bases line up with TRBD1. The V segment lost 8 bases and the J segment 3 bases; nucleotides outside the gene matches: 10. The germline V gene has CDR1 MNHEY and CDR2 SVGAGI. This CDR3 is 15 amino acids long. Here the CDR3 DNA reads TGTGCCAGCTGGACGGACAGGGGGGACGGCTACGAGCAGTACTTC. Its protein is CASWTDRGDGYEQYF.

The chain carries TRBV18 and TRBJ2-7; 7 nucleotides line up with TRBD1. Germline V gene lookup returns CDR1 KGHSH and CDR2 LQKENI. This CDR3 contains 15 residues. V shed 0 bases, J shed 2 bases, and the junction held 4 bases outside the gene matches. As DNA, the CDR3 is TGTGCCAGCTCACCACCGGGGCAGGGGGCCTACGAGCAGTACTTC. Its translation is CASSPPGQGAYEQYF.

The chain combines TRBV7-6 with TRBJ2-1; D gene unclear. Germline V lookup: CDR1 SGHVS, CDR2 FNYEAQ. Trimming removed 1 base at V and 7 bases at J, with 5 bases between. The CDR3 extends over 12 amino acids. The CDR3: CASSLGRNEQFF. Written as DNA, the CDR3 is TGTGCCAGCAGCTTAGGGCGGAATGAGCAGTTCTTC.

This chain links TRBV3-1 (or the pseudogene TRBV3-2) with TRBJ2-5; perhaps TRBD2 as D (6 bases). The V end was cut by 1 base, the J end by 1 base, with 13 bases between. CDR3 size: 16 residues. CDR1 and CDR2 from the germline V gene are LGHDT and YNNKEL (reference sequence). In DNA form, the CDR3 reads TGTGCCAGCAGCCAAGTCGCCGGGACTCTCCAAGAGACCCAGTACTTC. Its translation: CASSQVAGTLQETQYF.

This clone was picked up a small number of times. This sequence joins TRBV28 and TRBJ2-7, with TRBD2 identical over 11 bases. Germline values: CDR1 MDHEN, CDR2 SYDVKM. The CDR3 covers 17 residues. Trimming removed 4 bases from V and 0 bases from J; junction bases left unmatched: 8. The CDR3, as DNA: TGTGCCAGCAGTTCACCAAGGACTAGCGGGCGCTCCTACGAGCAGTACTTC. Protein product: CASSSPRTSGRSYEQYF.

The rearrangement links TRBV5-6 to TRBJ2-3; TRBD2 agrees at 10 bases. CDR1 SGHDT and CDR2 YYEEEE come from the germline V gene. With V trimmed by 2 bases and J by 0 bases, 12 bases remained unmatched. This CDR3 is 19 amino acids long. The CDR3 region is CASSFPAGGPIASTDTQYF. The CDR3 DNA sequence: TGTGCCAGCAGCTTTCCAGCGGGAGGGCCCATTGCGAGCACAGATACGCAGTATTTT.

This clone has more than one count but fewer than ten. The CDR3 here is CSALTGSGFMEQYF. CDR3 sequence (DNA): TGCAGCGCCTTGACCGGGTCAGGGTTCATGGAGCAGTACTTC. The rearrangement links TRBV29-1 to TRBJ2-7; D may be TRBD1 (5 bases). V lost 7 bases and J lost 7, with 23 bases in between. From germline, CDR1 is SQVTM and CDR2 ANQGSEA. CDR3 length equals 14 residues.

This clone showed up just once. This sequence joins TRBV28 and TRBJ2-3, with a possible D match to TRBD2 (6 bases). The ends were cut back, 6 bases at V and 2 bases at J, with 15 bases in the middle. Germline V gene lookup returns CDR1 MDHEN and CDR2 SYDVKM. The CDR3 is 15 residues long. CDR3: CASSPVGLLTDTQYF. As DNA, the CDR3 is TGTGCCAGCAGCCCTGTGGGACTTCTCACAGATACGCAGTATTTT. The full variable domain, with the rest looked up from reference TRBV28 and TRBJ2-3, is DVKVTQSSRYLVKRTGEKVFLECVQDMDHENMFWYRQDPGLGLRLIYFSYDVKMKEKGDIPEGYSVSREKKERFSLILESASTNQTSMYLCASSPVGLLTDTQYFGPGTRLTVL.

The chain employs TRBV7-9 and TRBJ2-4, with D possibly matching TRBD2 (6 bases). V was trimmed by 5 bases and J by 0 bases, leaving 14 bases between them. Germline loops: CDR1 SEHNR, CDR2 FQNEAQ (reference sequence). This CDR3 has 16 amino acids. The CDR3 loop is CASSGGDGLAKNIQYF. Written as DNA, the CDR3 is TGTGCCAGCAGCGGAGGGGACGGGCTAGCCAAAAACATTCAGTACTTC.

The rearrangement links TRBV7-3 to TRBJ2-3; 16 nucleotides align to TRBD2. Germline V gene lookup returns CDR1 SGHTA and CDR2 FQGTGA. V shed 1 base and J 4 bases; nucleotides not matched to a gene: 8. The CDR3 sequence is 19 residues long. For the CDR3, the DNA is TGTGCCAGCAGCTTAAAGGGACTAGCGGGAGGGCCCGGGGCAGATACGCAGTATTTT. Encoded protein: CASSLKGLAGGPGADTQYF.

J is TRBJ2-2 and V is TRBV2; D is perhaps TRBD2 (6 bases). The V end was cut by 7 bases, the J end by 5 bases, with 17 bases between. The CDR3 covers 15 residues. In germline, CDR1 is SNHLY, CDR2 FYNNEI. CDR3 bases: TGTGCCAGCAAAGGACGGGTGGGACTTACCGGGGAGCTGTTTTTT. Translation: CASKGRVGLTGELFF.

CDR3 DNA: TGCGCCAGCAGCTTGGTCCCTCCCGGGACTAGTTCCTACGAGCAGTACTTC. This translates into CASSLVPPGTSSYEQYF. The chain links TRBV5-1 to TRBJ2-7; 8 bases fit TRBD2. V shed 0 bases and J 1 base; nucleotides not matched to a gene: 9. There are 17 residues in the CDR3. Germline CDR1 is SGHRS and CDR2 is YFSETQ.

V and J are TRBV13 and TRBJ2-7; 11 nucleotides match TRBD2. Germline CDR1 is PRHDT and CDR2 is FYEKMQ (reference sequence). The CDR3 runs to 15 residues. With 5 bases clipped from V and 2 bases from J, the junction kept 5 bases outside the gene matches. In DNA, the CDR3 is TGTGCCAGCAGCGGTATAGCGGGAGGGACCTACGAGCAGTACTTC. Translated, it gives CASSGIAGGTYEQYF.

V usage is TRBV10-1 and J usage is TRBJ2-1; 10 nucleotides align to TRBD1. The V and J ends lost 4 bases and 9 bases, in that order; junction bases with no gene match: 9. This CDR3 contains 15 residues. CDR1 and CDR2 (germline): WNHNN, SYGVQD (reference sequence). CDR3 region: CASSGIDRGRPEQFF. DNA for the CDR3: TGCGCCAGCAGTGGGATAGACAGGGGGCGCCCTGAGCAGTTCTTC.

The chain employs TRBV30 and TRBJ2-2; the D is unclear. This CDR3 spans 12 amino acids. Per germline, CDR1 GTSNPN and CDR2 SVGIG (reference sequence). V was clipped by 1 base and J by 7 bases, with 7 bases between them. The CDR3 here is CAWSANRGELFF. CDR3 in DNA: TGTGCCTGGAGTGCTAACCGCGGGGAGCTGTTTTTT.

The V call is TRBV5-1, the J call TRBJ1-2; 7 bases are shared with TRBD1. The CDR3 extends over 14 amino acids. The junction had 8 bases not matched to a gene; V was cut back by 1 base and J by 8 bases. Per germline, CDR1 SGHRS and CDR2 YFSETQ. The CDR3 DNA is TGCGCCAGCAGCTTGCCGGACAGGCGGCGAGGCTACACCTTC. Encoded protein: CASSLPDRRRGYTF.